This is a list of T cell receptor beta chains from one sample in a study of T cell changes during pregnancy in multiple sclerosis. Clones were sequenced by immunoSEQ multiplex PCR, and TCRdb holds only the in-frame ones, with some missing. The sample yields about 83,000 clones, about 90% seen once. This specimen was PBMCs, taken in the first trimester of pregnancy. These TCRs come from a female donor in good health, serving as a control in a pregnancy study. Some clones in this sample may be carry-over from other donors' samples. Each CDR3 is given with its conserved first and last residue. The order of the fields is clone size, D gene, V gene, J gene, CDR3 protein, CDR3 DNA. The D gene is left open where the match is weak. Expanded clones are given a class, and other clones once, few, many or no size at all.

medium-sized	TRBD1	TRBV30	TRBJ1-5	CAWSVLPGQTNQPQHF	TGTGCCTGGAGTGTTCTACCGGGACAGACAAATCAGCCCCAGCATTTT
NA	TRBD1	TRBV10-3	TRBJ2-1	CAISEGQGVINEQFF	TGTGCCATCAGTGAGGGACAGGGAGTGATAAATGAGCAGTTCTTC
NA	NA	TRBV4-1	TRBJ1-5	CASSNLQGGGNQPQHF	TGCGCCAGCAGCAACCTCCAGGGTGGGGGCAATCAGCCCCAGCATTTT
few	TRBD1	TRBV7-9	TRBJ1-5	CASSQGGPNQPQHF	TGTGCCAGCAGCCAGGGGGGCCCCAATCAGCCCCAGCATTTT
NA	TRBD1	TRBV28	TRBJ2-5	CASNNRQGVETQYF	TGTGCCAGCAACAACCGACAGGGTGTAGAGACCCAGTACTTC
NA	TRBD1	TRBV7-2	TRBJ1-4	CASSLTGGATNEKLFF	TGTGCCAGCAGCTTGACAGGGGGGGCAACTAATGAAAAACTGTTTTTT
NA	NA	TRBV10-3	TRBJ1-1	CAISEGGNTEAFF	TGTGCCATCAGTGAAGGGGGGAACACTGAAGCTTTCTTT
few	TRBD1	TRBV19	TRBJ2-5	CASKTGEGGPETQYF	TGTGCCAGTAAGACAGGGGAAGGAGGCCCGGAGACCCAGTACTTC
NA	TRBD1	TRBV5-1	TRBJ2-3	CASRSWTGGTDTQYF	TGCGCCAGCAGAAGTTGGACAGGGGGCACAGATACGCAGTATTTT
NA	NA	TRBV5-1	TRBJ1-2	CASSTGLNYGYTF	TGCGCCAGCAGCACGGGACTTAACTATGGCTACACCTTC
NA	NA	TRBV5-1	TRBJ1-2	CASSLSTDGYTF	TGCGCCAGCAGCTTGTCAACGGATGGCTACACCTTC
NA	NA	TRBV14	TRBJ1-2	CASSHPLTTGGYTF	TGTGCCAGCAGCCACCCCCTCACGACAGGTGGCTACACCTTC
NA	NA	TRBV19	TRBJ1-6	CASNREVNSPLHF	TGTGCCAGTAACCGGGAGGTCAATTCACCCCTCCACTTT
NA	NA	TRBV14	TRBJ2-7	CASSPQPGNEQYF	TGTGCCAGCAGCCCACAGCCCGGAAACGAGCAGTACTTC
NA	TRBD2	TRBV7-9	TRBJ2-1	CASSLVTSGEGHEQFF	TGTGCCAGCAGCTTAGTTACTAGCGGGGAGGGGCATGAGCAGTTCTTC
NA	TRBD2	TRBV15	TRBJ2-3	CATSARLAGAGDTQYF	TGTGCCACCAGCGCCCGACTAGCGGGGGCGGGAGATACGCAGTATTTT
NA	TRBD2	TRBV9	TRBJ2-1	CASSISGGTSGRNEQFF	TGTGCCAGCAGCATCTCGGGGGGGACTAGCGGGAGGAATGAGCAGTTCTTC
NA	TRBD1	TRBV9	TRBJ2-1	CASSVGTVPTSEQFF	TGTGCCAGCAGCGTCGGGACAGTTCCCACGAGTGAGCAGTTCTTC
NA	NA	TRBV19	TRBJ2-2	CASSIYPNTGELFF	TGTGCCAGTAGTATATATCCCAACACCGGGGAGCTGTTTTTT
NA	NA	TRBV6-1	TRBJ2-7	CASRPRQAYYEQYF	TGTGCCAGCAGACCCCGCCAGGCGTACTACGAGCAGTACTTC
NA	TRBD2	TRBV9	TRBJ2-3	CASSVELAGDTQYF	TGTGCCAGCAGCGTAGAACTAGCGGGAGATACGCAGTATTTT
few	NA	TRBV14	TRBJ2-1	CASSQGRHNEQFF	TGTGCCAGCAGCCAGGGGAGGCACAATGAGCAGTTCTTC